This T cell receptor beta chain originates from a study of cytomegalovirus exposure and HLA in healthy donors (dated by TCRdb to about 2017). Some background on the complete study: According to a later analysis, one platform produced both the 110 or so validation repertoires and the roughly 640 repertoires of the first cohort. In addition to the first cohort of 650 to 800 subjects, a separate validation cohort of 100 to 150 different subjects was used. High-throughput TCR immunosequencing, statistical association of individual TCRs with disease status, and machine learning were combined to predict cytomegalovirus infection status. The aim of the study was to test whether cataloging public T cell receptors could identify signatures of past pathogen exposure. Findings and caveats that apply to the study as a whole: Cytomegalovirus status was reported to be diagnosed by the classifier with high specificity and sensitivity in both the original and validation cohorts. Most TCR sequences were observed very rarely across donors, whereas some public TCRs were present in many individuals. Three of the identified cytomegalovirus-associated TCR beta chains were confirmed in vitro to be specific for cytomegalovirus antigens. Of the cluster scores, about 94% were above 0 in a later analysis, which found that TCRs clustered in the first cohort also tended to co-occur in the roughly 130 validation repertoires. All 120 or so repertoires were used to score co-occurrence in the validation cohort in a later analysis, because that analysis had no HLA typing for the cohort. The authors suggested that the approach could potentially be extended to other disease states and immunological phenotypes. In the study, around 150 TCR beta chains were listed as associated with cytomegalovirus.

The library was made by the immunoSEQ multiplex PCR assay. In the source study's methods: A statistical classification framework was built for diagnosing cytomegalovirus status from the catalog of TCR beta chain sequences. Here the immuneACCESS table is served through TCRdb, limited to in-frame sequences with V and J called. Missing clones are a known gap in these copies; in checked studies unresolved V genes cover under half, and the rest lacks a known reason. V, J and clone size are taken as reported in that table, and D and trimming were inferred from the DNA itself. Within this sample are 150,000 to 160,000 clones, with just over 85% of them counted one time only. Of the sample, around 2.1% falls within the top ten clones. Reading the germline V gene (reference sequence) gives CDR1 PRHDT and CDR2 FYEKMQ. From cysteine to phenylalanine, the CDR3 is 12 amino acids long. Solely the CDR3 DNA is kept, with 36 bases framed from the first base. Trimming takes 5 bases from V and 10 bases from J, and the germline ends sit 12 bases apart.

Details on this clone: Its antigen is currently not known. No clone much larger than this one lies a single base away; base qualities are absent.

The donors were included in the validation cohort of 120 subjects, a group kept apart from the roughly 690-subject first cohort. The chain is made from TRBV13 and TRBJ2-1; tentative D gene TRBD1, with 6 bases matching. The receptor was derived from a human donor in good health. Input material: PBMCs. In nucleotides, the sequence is TGTGCCAGCAGCCCTGACAGGAACGAGCAGTTCTTC. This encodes CASSPDRNEQFF. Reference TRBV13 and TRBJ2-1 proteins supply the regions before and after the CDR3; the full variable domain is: AAGVIQSPRHLIKEKRETATLKCYPIPRHDTVYWYQQGPGQDPQFLISFYEKMQSDKGSIPDRFSAQQFSDYHSELNMSSLELGDSALYFCASSPDRNEQFFGPGTRLTVL.